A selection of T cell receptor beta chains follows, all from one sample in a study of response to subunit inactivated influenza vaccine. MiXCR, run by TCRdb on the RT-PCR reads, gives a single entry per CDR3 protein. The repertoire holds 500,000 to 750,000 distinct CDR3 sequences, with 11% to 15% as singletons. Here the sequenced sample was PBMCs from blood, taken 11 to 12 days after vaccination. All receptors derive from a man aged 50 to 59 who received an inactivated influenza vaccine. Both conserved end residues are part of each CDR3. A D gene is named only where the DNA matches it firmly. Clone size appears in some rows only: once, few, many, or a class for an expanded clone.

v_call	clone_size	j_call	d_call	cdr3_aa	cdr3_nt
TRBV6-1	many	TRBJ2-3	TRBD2	CASRLAGRTDTQYF	TGTGCCAGCAGACTAGCGGGACGCACAGATACGCAGTATTTT
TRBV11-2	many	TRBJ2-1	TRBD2	CASSLVGGGAPPYNEQFF	TGTGCCAGCAGCTTAGTTGGCGGGGGGGCCCCTCCCTACAATGAGCAGTTCTTC
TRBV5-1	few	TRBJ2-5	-	CASSPGAGTQETQYF	TGCGCCAGCAGCCCTGGGGCGGGGACCCAAGAGACCCAGTACTTC
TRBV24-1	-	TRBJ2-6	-	CATSDANFLSGANVLTF	TGTGCCACCAGTGATGCGAATTTCCTTTCTGGGGCCAACGTCCTGACTTTC
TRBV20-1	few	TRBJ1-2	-	CSARDRPAGGYTF	TGCAGTGCCCGTGACCGCCCAGCGGGTGGCTACACCTTC
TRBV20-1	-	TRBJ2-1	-	CSVLLGGYNEQFF	TGCAGTGTTCTGCTAGGCGGTTACAATGAGCAGTTCTTC
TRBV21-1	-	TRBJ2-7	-	CASSKGCTGSYEQYF	TGTGCCAGCAGCAAAGGGTGCACAGGGTCCTACGAGCAGTACTTC
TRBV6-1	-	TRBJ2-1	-	CASSEGGAPYNEQFF	TGTGCCAGCAGTGAAGGCGGGGCCCCCTACAATGAGCAGTTCTTC
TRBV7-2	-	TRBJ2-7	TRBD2	CASSFFGSGGDEQYF	TGTGCCAGCAGCTTCTTTGGTAGCGGGGGCGACGAGCAGTACTTC
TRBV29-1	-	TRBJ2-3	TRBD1	CSVGSGQGARDTQYF	TGCAGCGTTGGATCCGGACAGGGTGCTAGAGATACGCAGTATTTT
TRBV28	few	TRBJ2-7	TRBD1	CATPHRGSYEQYF	TGTGCCACCCCCCACAGGGGTTCCTACGAGCAGTACTTC
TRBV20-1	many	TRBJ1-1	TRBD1	CSARDGPGQKAFF	TGCAGTGCTAGAGATGGACCGGGACAGAAAGCTTTCTTT
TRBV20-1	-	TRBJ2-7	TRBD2	CSGALAGDYEQYF	TGCAGTGGTGCACTAGCGGGCGACTACGAGCAGTACTTC
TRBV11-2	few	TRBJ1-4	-	CASSLDRGTYEKLFF	TGTGCCAGCAGCTTAGATCGGGGGACTTATGAAAAACTGTTTTTT
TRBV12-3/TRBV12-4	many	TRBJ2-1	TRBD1	CASSLTGDSDEQFF	TGTGCCAGCAGTTTGACCGGGGACAGCGATGAGCAGTTCTTC
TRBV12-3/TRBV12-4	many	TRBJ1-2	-	CATEGVGYGYTF	TGTGCCACCGAGGGGGTGGGGTATGGCTACACCTTC
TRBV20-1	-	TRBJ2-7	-	CSVAVGEYEQYF	TGCAGTGTCGCTGTGGGAGAGTACGAGCAGTACTTC
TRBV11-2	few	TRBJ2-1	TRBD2	CASSLRTGRLAGGPHNEQFF	TGTGCCAGCAGCTTAAGGACAGGGCGGCTAGCGGGAGGGCCACACAATGAGCAGTTCTTC
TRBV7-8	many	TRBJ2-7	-	CASSGVQGGEQYF	TGTGCCAGCAGCGGGGTGCAGGGTGGCGAGCAGTACTTC
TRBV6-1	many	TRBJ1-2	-	CASSERGIGGYTF	TGTGCCAGCAGCGAGAGGGGGATAGGTGGCTACACCTTC
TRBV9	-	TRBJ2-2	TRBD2	CASSDAGTSGRLNTGELFF	TGTGCCAGCAGCGATGCCGGGACTAGCGGGAGGCTCAACACCGGGGAGCTGTTTTTT
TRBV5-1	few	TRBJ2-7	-	CASSLAFGVGEYEQYF	TGCGCCAGCAGCTTGGCCTTCGGGGTCGGTGAGTACGAGCAGTACTTC
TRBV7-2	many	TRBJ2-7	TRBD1	CASSLWDRGYEQYF	TGTGCCAGCAGCTTATGGGACAGGGGTTACGAGCAGTACTTC
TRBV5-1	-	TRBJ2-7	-	CASSYSGTDYEQYF	TGCGCCAGCAGCTATTCCGGGACGGACTACGAGCAGTACTTC
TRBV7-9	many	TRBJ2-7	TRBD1	CASSPRDRSYEQYF	TGTGCCAGCAGCCCCCGGGACAGATCCTACGAGCAGTACTTC
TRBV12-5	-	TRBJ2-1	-	CASGLVTGPHNEQLF	TGTGCTAGTGGTTTGGTAACGGGACCTCACAATGAGCAGCTCTTC
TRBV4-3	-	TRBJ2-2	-	CASSQDWGGEDGELFF	TGCGCCAGCAGCCAAGATTGGGGGGGCGAAGACGGGGAGCTGTTTTTT
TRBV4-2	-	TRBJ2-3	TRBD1	CASSQGQGTQYF	TGTGCCAGCAGCCAAGGACAGGGTACGCAGTATTTT
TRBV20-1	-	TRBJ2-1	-	CSARDRTRRSSYNEQFF	TGCAGTGCTAGAGATCGAACGAGGCGTAGCTCCTACAATGAGCAGTTCTTC
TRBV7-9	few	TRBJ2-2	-	CASTAGQTYTGELFF	TGTGCCAGCACCGCGGGACAGACTTACACCGGGGAGCTGTTTTTT
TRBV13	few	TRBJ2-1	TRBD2	CASSVRLAGVNNEQFF	TGTGCCAGCAGCGTCAGACTAGCGGGAGTCAACAATGAGCAGTTCTTC
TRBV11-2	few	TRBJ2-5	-	CASSFVIAPRETQYF	TGTGCCAGCAGCTTTGTAATCGCCCCCCGGGAGACCCAGTACTTC
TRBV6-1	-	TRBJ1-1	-	CASSPTGGGYGAFF	TGTGCCAGCAGTCCAACCGGGGGGGGCTATGGGGCTTTCTTT
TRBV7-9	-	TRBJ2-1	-	CASSLEGDYNEQFF	TGTGCCAGCAGCTTAGAAGGGGATTACAATGAGCAGTTCTTC
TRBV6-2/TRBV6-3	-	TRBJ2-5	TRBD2	CATERASGGQETQYF	TGTGCCACCGAACGGGCTAGCGGGGGTCAAGAGACCCAGTACTTC
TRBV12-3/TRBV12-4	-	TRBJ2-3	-	CASSPENTQYF	TGTGCCAGCAGCCCCGAGAATACGCAGTATTTT
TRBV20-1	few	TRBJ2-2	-	CSARDGGAGTGELFF	TGCAGTGCTAGAGATGGCGGGGCGGGCACCGGGGAGCTGTTTTTT
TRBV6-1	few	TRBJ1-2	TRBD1	CASSPTGQDYGYTF	TGTGCCAGCAGTCCAACCGGACAGGACTATGGCTACACCTTC
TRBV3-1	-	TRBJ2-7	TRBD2	CASSASRLSGSWSEQYF	TGTGCCAGCAGCGCTTCCCGTCTTAGCGGGAGTTGGTCCGAGCAGTACTTC
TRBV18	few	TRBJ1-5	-	CASSRGEGPRPQHF	TGTGCCAGCTCACGCGGGGAGGGGCCAAGACCCCAGCATTTT